This T cell receptor beta chain is from a study of shared clonotypes between healthy human individuals (dated by TCRdb to the early 2020s). Background for the entire study: The cohort comprised two women and a few men aged 18 to 49 years. For each donor, CD4 naive and CD4 memory were each run on three plates, CD8 naive on two plates, and CD8 memory on one plate. Blood TCR repertoires of about 5 healthy adults were deeply sequenced to estimate repertoire size and the extent of clonotype sharing between individuals. To increase sequencing depth and limit assay-specific biases, different laboratories used diverse techniques to prepare libraries and sequence TCR repertoires. Between about 0.9 and 10 billion PBMCs per donor were obtained by leukapheresis.

The donors were healthy, HIV-negative adults with no recently reported acute infections or vaccinations. Every donor was a Caucasian adult living in Nashville, Tennessee, USA. CD4+ T cells were enriched through magnetic negative selection, after which naive cells were positively selected on CD45RA and the remaining negative fraction served as the memory subset. Blood was obtained by leukapheresis, after which PBMCs were separated by Ficoll-Histopaque density gradient centrifugation and cryopreserved in liquid nitrogen vapor phase. Analytical flow cytometry was used to check the purity and quantity of every magnetically sorted T cell population. Genomic DNA was isolated from each sorted fraction and quantified by UV absorbance on a Nanodrop 2000c. The full study reports these points: Incomplete sequencing was indicated by rarefaction of sorted-subset datasets, despite the large sequencing depth. Pairwise subsampling led to the expectation that sequencing depth would affect the degree of clonotype sharing among donors. Sampling was restricted to blood, and TCR repertoires in tissue are likely to differ from TCR repertoires in blood. Compared with non-shared clonotypes, the clonotypes found in all four sorted-subset donors had higher generation probabilities. Because the study included a small number of donors, the genetic and exposure-history diversity represented was limited. Naive subsets generally had larger estimated clonotype richness than memory subsets. When four donors were compared, the shared fraction of clonotypes was about 5% for naive CD4, about 4% for naive CD8, roughly 2.5% for memory CD4, and 0.4% for memory CD8.

With respect to this clone: There is no known antigen for this receptor. The input lacks base qualities; no much larger clone sits a single base away.

TCR CDR3 regions were amplified from genomic DNA by multiplex PCR using the deep immunoSEQ assay. Genomic DNA extracted from each cell subset was distributed evenly over all wells of several immunoSEQ 96-well plates, and each plate served as one replicate. For sorted subsets, about 220 ng of genomic DNA, equivalent to roughly 30,000 T cell genomes, went into each replicate PCR. Purified libraries were quantified with a Qubit 3.0 fluorometer, sized on a Bioanalyzer 2100, and re-quantified with the KAPA Library Quantification kit. Every immunoSEQ 96-well plate was sequenced on a dedicated single-read 150-cycle Illumina NextSeq 550 flow cell. The authors' pipeline ran thus. The immunoSEQ output contained only junctional sequences without quality scores, so filtering could not match that applied to full-length reads. Sequences were annotated with PyIR, a Python wrapper for IgBLAST v1.9, using IMGT germline references to assign V/J genes and CDR3. Any read was removed if the V/J assignment was weak (E-value above 1e-6), the CDR3 was missing, or the read contained stop codons, out-of-frame junctions, or ambiguous translated residues. V3J clonotypes were defined as sequences sharing the same inferred V gene, J gene, and CDR3 amino acid sequence. Percentage overlap between repertoires was calculated by dividing the number of shared unique clonotypes by the size of the smaller repertoire. Three approaches were used to assess repertoire richness: RTK rarefaction, the Chao1 estimator, and Recon v2.1 estimates of unobserved clonotypes. OLGA was used to compute generation probabilities for all TCRbeta clonotypes that the gDNA method yielded from a handful of donors. In its TCRdb copy, this immuneACCESS table keeps in-frame sequences only and misses some clones. Where compared with another copy, unresolved V genes explain less than half of these, and the others have no known cause. The D gene and trimming were derived from the DNA, and the V and J assignments and clone size from that table. The sample includes 1.5 million to 1.9 million clones, with roughly 98% observed a single time. Clones ranked in the top ten supply about 0.4% of the sample.

The sequencing sample was made of naive CD4+ T cells sorted from blood. The cell subset or site label, as the study defines it: CD45RA+ positively selected. The TCR was taken from a man aged 30 to 45 in good health.

The CDR3 corresponds to CASSDPRGRGHYEQYF. The nucleotides read TGCGCCAGCAGTGACCCTAGGGGAAGAGGGCACTACGAGCAGTACTTC. The rearrangement combines TRBV10-2 with TRBJ2-7; the D gene is tentatively TRBD1 or TRBD2, each matching 5 bases. The germline V gene specifies WSHSY as CDR1 and SAAADI as CDR2. Trimming takes 3 bases from V and 3 bases from J, and the germline ends sit 18 bases apart. There are 16 amino acids in the CDR3, from cysteine to phenylalanine inclusive. Just the 48-base CDR3 DNA is kept, in frame starting at base 1.